This is a list of T cell receptor beta chains from one sample in a study of shared clonotypes between healthy human individuals. The repertoire was sequenced with immunoSEQ multiplex PCR; TCRdb's copy has only in-frame clones and lacks some. The sample holds some 2 million clones, approximately 95% seen once. The material sequenced was naive CD4+ T cells sorted from blood. These receptors all come from a young man in good health. The CDR3 runs from the conserved cysteine through the conserved F or W. The order of the fields is clone size, J gene, D gene, V gene, CDR3 DNA, CDR3 protein. D genes are given only for firm matches. Clone size is shown for a subset of rows, as once, few, many or a class of expanded clone.

clone size: NA
J gene: TRBJ2-7
D gene: NA
V gene: TRBV28
CDR3 DNA: TGTGCCAGCAGTTTATACGGTTACGAGCAGTACTTC
CDR3 protein: CASSLYGYEQYF

clone size: once
J gene: TRBJ1-1
D gene: TRBD1
V gene: TRBV6-1
CDR3 DNA: TGTGCCAGCACCCGGGACAGGGGGAACACTGAAGCTTTCTTT
CDR3 protein: CASTRDRGNTEAFF

clone size: once
J gene: TRBJ2-7
D gene: TRBD2
V gene: TRBV10-3
CDR3 DNA: TGTGCCATCTCCGGGGGACTAGACTCCTACGAGCAGTACTTC
CDR3 protein: CAISGGLDSYEQYF

clone size: NA
J gene: TRBJ1-6
D gene: NA
V gene: TRBV27
CDR3 DNA: TGTGCCAGCAGTTATGAGGGGACCACCACGTCACCCCTCCACTTT
CDR3 protein: CASSYEGTTTSPLHF

clone size: NA
J gene: TRBJ2-5
D gene: NA
V gene: TRBV30
CDR3 DNA: TGTGCCTGGAGAACCGCCTTGCCAAGCGCGATGCAAGAGACCCAGTACTTC
CDR3 protein: CAWRTALPSAMQETQYF

clone size: NA
J gene: TRBJ1-4
D gene: NA
V gene: TRBV7-9
CDR3 DNA: TGTGCCAGCAGCCGAGGGCAGGGAATGACTAATGAAAAACTGTTTTTT
CDR3 protein: CASSRGQGMTNEKLFF

clone size: NA
J gene: TRBJ1-1
D gene: TRBD1
V gene: TRBV6-1
CDR3 DNA: TGTGCCAGCCCGCGGACAGGGGGGAACACTGAAGCTTTCTTT
CDR3 protein: CASPRTGGNTEAFF

clone size: NA
J gene: TRBJ1-1
D gene: NA
V gene: TRBV7-9
CDR3 DNA: TGTGCCACCCCGGTGGCAGGGAGCGACACTGAAGCTTTCTTT
CDR3 protein: CATPVAGSDTEAFF

clone size: few
J gene: TRBJ2-3
D gene: NA
V gene: TRBV19
CDR3 DNA: TGTGCCAGTAGTACGATCCGCGGAGGGCCGGATACGCAGTATTTT
CDR3 protein: CASSTIRGGPDTQYF

clone size: NA
J gene: TRBJ1-5
D gene: TRBD1
V gene: TRBV2
CDR3 DNA: TGTGCCAGCGGACAGGGAATCAATCAGCCCCAGCATTTT
CDR3 protein: CASGQGINQPQHF

clone size: NA
J gene: TRBJ1-2
D gene: TRBD1
V gene: TRBV6-4
CDR3 DNA: TGTGCCAGCAGTGACGAGCCGTACAGGGGCACCCGGCCTAACTATGGCTACACCTTC
CDR3 protein: CASSDEPYRGTRPNYGYTF